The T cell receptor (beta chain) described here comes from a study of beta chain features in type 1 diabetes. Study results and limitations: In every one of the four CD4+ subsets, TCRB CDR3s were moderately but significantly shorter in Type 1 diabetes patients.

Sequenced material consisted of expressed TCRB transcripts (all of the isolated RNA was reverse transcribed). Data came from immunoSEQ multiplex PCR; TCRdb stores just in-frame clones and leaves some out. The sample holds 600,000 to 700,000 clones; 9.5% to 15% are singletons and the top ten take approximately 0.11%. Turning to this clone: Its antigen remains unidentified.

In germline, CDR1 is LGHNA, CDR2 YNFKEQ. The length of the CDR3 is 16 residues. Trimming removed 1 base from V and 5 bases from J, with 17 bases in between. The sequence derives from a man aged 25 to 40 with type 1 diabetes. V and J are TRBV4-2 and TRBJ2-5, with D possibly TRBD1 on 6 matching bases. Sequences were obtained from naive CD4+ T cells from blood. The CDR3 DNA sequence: TGTGCCAGCAGCCAAGGGAAGGGGCAGGGGAGCGAGACCCAGTACTTC. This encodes CASSQGKGQGSETQYF.